This TCR beta chain came from a study of T cell responses to AZD1222 COVID-19 vaccine. Study-wide results and limits: Spike was spanned by vaccine-associated CD4 TCRs, with dominance at 160-218 and 743-854. Scientists sampled the repertoires only once the peak T cell response had passed. Donor demographics were predominantly white British with a female majority; clonal diversity may be underestimated.

This clone was counted once. As yet, its antigen is unknown. The protocol was immunoSEQ multiplex PCR, while the TCRdb copy is restricted to in-frame clones and leaves out a portion. Here the sample spans roughly 150,000 clones, about 83% being singletons. Trimming cost V 4 bases and J 11 bases, with 14 bases left between them. The CDR3 spans 12 residues. The germline V gene encodes CDR1 LNHDA and CDR2 SQIVND (reference sequence). Sequencing used peripheral blood, obtained 28 days after the second AZD1222 dose. The V and J genes are TRBV19 and TRBJ1-2; TRBD1 is a possible D gene (5 bases). The TCR sequence derives from an adult who received the AZD1222 COVID-19 vaccine. The chain's CDR3 is CASSTGTSEYTF. Here the CDR3 DNA reads TGTGCCAGTAGTACTGGGACCAGCGAATACACCTTC.